This T cell receptor (beta chain) was documented in a study of neoadjuvant nivolumab and ipilimumab in lung cancer. The protocol was immunoSEQ multiplex PCR, while the TCRdb copy is restricted to in-frame clones and leaves out a portion. This sample has about 26,000 clones, with 82% found just once. Germline CDR1 is MNHEY and CDR2 is SVGAGI. The V end was cut by 3 bases, the J end by 3 bases, with 7 bases between. The length of the CDR3 is 13 residues. General study results and limits: Resected tumors had greater TCR richness and clonality than uninvolved lung. From pretherapy to surgery, tumor richness and clonality rose with dual therapy. Pathologic regression was not significantly tied to TCR clonality. Higher pretherapy blood TCR richness went with higher resected-tumor richness.

Details on this clone: No antigen is known for it.

This TCR was sampled from an adult with non-small cell lung cancer. The V gene is TRBV6-5, the J gene TRBJ2-3; no clear D. The sample here was tumor tissue, taken after neoadjuvant nivolumab, alone or with ipilimumab, at or shortly before surgery. CDR3 residues: CASSYKPTDTQYF. In DNA form, the CDR3 reads TGTGCCAGCAGTTATAAACCAACAGATACGCAGTATTTT.